The present entry profiles one TCR beta chain with its context. The antigen it binds to is not known. The record has no base qualities; no much larger clone is one base away. Library preparation used PCR. This sample was sequenced with an Illumina HiSeq 2500. To normalize quantification of the TCRbeta repertoire, the TCR libraries were built with molecular barcoding that relied on unique molecular identifiers. TCRdb reran the public reads through fastp at Q25 and MiXCR, keeping productive beta chains. CDR3 protein sequences are deduplicated, and each keeps its most common genes and DNA. Recorded for this sample are roughly 110,000 distinct CDR3 sequences; under 13% of them occurred a single time. About 34% of the sample rests with the top ten. The sample belongs to a study of T-cell reconstitution after alpha-beta-depleted transplantation in children (dated by TCRdb to about 2016). The study in broad terms: Using TCR repertoire profiling, the study followed T-cell immune reconstitution in a quantitative way in children after TCRalphabeta/CD19-depleted allogeneic hematopoietic cell transplantation.

Germline trimming: 8 bases from V, 6 bases from J; junction bases outside gene matches: 7. The CDR3, cysteine through phenylalanine, is 13 amino acids long. The read is trimmed to its CDR3 DNA, 39 bases read in frame from base 1. Looking up the germline V gene (reference sequence) yields CDR1 DFQATT and CDR2 SNEGSKA. Overall study outcomes, separate from this receptor: Hyperexpanded clone frequencies declined over subsequent months; after one year, T-cell counts and TCRbeta diversity were mostly attributed to newly produced T cells. In some patients, the high TCRbeta diversity seen at day 60 was put down to recipient T cells and intrathymic progenitors that had survived conditioning. Apparently early alphabetaT-cell count recovery about two months after transplant reportedly relied on only several hundred rapidly expanded clones derived from non-depleted graft cells.

Per the publication, the treatment or condition label means: allogeneic hematopoietic cell transplantation with graft depleted of TCRalphabeta T cells and CD19 B cells. The transplant recipients were children given TCRalphabeta/CD19-depleted allogeneic hematopoietic cell grafts. The sequence is built from TRBV20-1 and TRBJ2-2; TRBD2 fits 9 bases in the junction. This sequence was found in a boy under 10 years old with acute lymphoblastic leukemia, due to receive a stem cell transplant. The sequenced sample was PBMCs, obtained before TCRalphabeta/CD19-depleted stem cell transplant. The DNA sequence reads TGCAGTTTCAGAGCGGGAGGAGCCGGGGAGCTGTTTTTT. The resulting protein is CSFRAGGAGELFF.